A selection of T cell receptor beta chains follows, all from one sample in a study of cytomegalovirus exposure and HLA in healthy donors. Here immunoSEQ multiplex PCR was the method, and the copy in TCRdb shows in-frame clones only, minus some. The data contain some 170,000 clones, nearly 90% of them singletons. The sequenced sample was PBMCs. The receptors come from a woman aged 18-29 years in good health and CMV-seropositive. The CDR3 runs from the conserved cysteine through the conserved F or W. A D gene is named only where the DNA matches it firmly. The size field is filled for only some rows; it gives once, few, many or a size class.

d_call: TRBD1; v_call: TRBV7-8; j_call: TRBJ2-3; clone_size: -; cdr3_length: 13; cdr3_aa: CASSETGGGTQYF; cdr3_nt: TGTGCCAGCAGCGAGACAGGGGGAGGTACGCAGTATTTT
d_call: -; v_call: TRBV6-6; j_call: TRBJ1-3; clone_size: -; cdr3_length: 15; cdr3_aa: CASTLGVFSGNTIYF; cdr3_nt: TGTGCCAGCACCTTGGGAGTGTTCTCTGGAAACACCATATATTTT
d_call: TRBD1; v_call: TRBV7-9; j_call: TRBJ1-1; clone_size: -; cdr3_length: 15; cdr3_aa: CASSYGRGHNTEAFF; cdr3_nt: TGTGCCAGCAGCTACGGGAGGGGGCATAACACTGAAGCTTTCTTT
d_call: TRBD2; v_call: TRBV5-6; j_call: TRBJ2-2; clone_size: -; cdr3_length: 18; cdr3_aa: CASSSRWTSGSFSGELFF; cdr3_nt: TGTGCCAGCAGCTCGAGGTGGACTAGCGGGAGCTTCTCCGGGGAGCTGTTTTTT
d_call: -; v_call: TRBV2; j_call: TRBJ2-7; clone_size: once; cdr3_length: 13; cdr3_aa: CASTGQAAYEQYF; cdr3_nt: TGTGCCAGCACTGGTCAGGCCGCCTACGAGCAGTACTTC
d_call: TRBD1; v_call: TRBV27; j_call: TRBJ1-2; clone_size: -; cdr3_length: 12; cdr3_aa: CASSTTGSGYTF; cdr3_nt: TGTGCCAGCAGTACGACAGGGAGCGGCTACACCTTC
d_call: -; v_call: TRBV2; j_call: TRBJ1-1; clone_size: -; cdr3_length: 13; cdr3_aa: CASSVSVNTEAFF; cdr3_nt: TGTGCCAGCAGTGTTTCTGTAAACACTGAAGCTTTCTTT
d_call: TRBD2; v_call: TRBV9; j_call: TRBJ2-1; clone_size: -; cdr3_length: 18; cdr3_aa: CASSTRTSGRVSYNEQFF; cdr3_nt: TGTGCCAGCAGCACTCGGACTAGCGGGAGAGTCTCCTACAATGAGCAGTTCTTC
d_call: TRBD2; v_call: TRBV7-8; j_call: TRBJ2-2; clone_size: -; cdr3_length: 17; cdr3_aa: CASSSGLAGTNTGELFF; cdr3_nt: TGTGCCAGCAGCTCGGGACTAGCGGGGACGAACACCGGGGAGCTGTTTTTT
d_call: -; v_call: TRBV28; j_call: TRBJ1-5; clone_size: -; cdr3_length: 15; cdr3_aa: CASSLSLGGNQPQHF; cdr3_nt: TGTGCCAGCAGTTTATCTCTCGGGGGCAATCAGCCCCAGCATTTT
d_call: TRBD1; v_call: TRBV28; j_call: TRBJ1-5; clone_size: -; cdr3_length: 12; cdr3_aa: CASSSQGQPQHF; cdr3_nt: TGTGCCAGCAGTTCACAGGGGCAGCCCCAGCATTTT
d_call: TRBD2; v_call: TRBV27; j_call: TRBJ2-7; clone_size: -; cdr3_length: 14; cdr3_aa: CASKRSSGTYEQYF; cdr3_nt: TGTGCCAGCAAAAGGTCTAGCGGGACCTACGAGCAGTACTTC
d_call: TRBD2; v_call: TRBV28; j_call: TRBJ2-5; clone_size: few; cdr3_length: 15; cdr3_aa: CASSFGGGRQKTQYF; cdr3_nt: TGTGCCAGCAGTTTTGGGGGAGGGCGTCAAAAGACCCAGTACTTC
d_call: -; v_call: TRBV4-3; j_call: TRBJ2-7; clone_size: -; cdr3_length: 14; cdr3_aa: CASSQGTTGYEQYF; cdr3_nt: TGCGCCAGCAGCCAGGGTACTACAGGATACGAGCAGTACTTC
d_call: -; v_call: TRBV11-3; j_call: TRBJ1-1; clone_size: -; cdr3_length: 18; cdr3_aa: CASSLDGSRGFTNTEAFF; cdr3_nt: TGTGCCAGCAGCTTAGACGGGTCAAGAGGATTCACGAACACTGAAGCTTTCTTT
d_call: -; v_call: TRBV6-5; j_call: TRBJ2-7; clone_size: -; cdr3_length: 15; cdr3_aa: CASSYSIGGSYEQYF; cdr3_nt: TGTGCCAGCAGTTACTCGATCGGGGGTTCCTACGAGCAGTACTTC
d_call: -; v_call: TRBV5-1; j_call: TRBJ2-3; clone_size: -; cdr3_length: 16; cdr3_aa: CASSLGRGQRTDTQYF; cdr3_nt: TGCGCCAGCAGTTTGGGGCGCGGGCAACGCACAGATACGCAGTATTTT
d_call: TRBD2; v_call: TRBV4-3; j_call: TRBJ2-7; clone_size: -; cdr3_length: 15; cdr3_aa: CASSQLLAGPREQYF; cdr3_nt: TGCGCCAGCAGCCAATTACTAGCGGGACCTCGAGAGCAGTACTTC
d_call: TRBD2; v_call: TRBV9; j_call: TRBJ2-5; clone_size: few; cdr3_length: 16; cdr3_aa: CASSVTGAGAQETQYF; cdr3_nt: TGTGCCAGCAGCGTAACGGGAGCGGGGGCCCAAGAGACCCAGTACTTC
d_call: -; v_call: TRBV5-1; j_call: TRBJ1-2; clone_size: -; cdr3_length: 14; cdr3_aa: CASSLETAEYGYTF; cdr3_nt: TGCGCCAGCAGTCTGGAGACTGCTGAGTATGGCTACACCTTC
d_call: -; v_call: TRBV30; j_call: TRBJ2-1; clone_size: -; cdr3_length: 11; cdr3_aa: CAWSVRSEQFF; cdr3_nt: TGTGCCTGGAGTGTCCGCAGTGAGCAGTTCTTC
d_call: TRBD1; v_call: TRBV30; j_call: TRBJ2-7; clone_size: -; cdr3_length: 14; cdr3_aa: CAWKIPGQHYEQYF; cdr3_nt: TGTGCCTGGAAGATCCCGGGACAGCACTACGAGCAGTACTTC
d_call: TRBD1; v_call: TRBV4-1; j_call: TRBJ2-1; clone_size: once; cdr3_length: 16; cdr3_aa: CASSPGTAWTYNEQFF; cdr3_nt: TGCGCCAGCAGCCCCGGGACAGCCTGGACCTACAATGAGCAGTTCTTC
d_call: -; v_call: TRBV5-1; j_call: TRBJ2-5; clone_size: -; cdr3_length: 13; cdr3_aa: CASSQGRGETQYF; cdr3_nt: TGCGCCAGCAGCCAAGGACGCGGGGAGACCCAGTACTTC
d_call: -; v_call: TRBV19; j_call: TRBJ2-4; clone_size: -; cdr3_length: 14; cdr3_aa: CASSNEGVMDIQYF; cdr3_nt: TGTGCCAGTAGCAACGAAGGGGTGATGGACATTCAGTACTTC
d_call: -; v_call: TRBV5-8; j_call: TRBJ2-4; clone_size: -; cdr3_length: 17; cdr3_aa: CASSLVSGSLAKNIQYF; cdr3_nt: TGTGCCAGCAGCTTGGTGTCAGGGTCGCTAGCCAAAAACATTCAGTACTTC
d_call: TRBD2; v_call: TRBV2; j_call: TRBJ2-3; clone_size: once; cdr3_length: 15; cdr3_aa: CASSEAETSGSSQYF; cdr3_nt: TGTGCCAGCAGTGAAGCGGAGACTAGCGGGAGTTCGCAGTATTTT
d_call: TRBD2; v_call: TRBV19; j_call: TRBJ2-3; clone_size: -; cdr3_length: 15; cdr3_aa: CASRETSGSTDTQYF; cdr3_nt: TGTGCCAGTAGGGAGACTAGCGGGAGCACAGATACGCAGTATTTT
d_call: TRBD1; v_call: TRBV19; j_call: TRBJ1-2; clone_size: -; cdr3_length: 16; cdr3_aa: CASRTFPGTADYGYTF; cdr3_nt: TGTGCCAGTAGAACCTTCCCCGGGACAGCAGACTATGGCTACACCTTC
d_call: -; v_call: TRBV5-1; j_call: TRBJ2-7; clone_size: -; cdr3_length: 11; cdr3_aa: CASSSLDEQYF; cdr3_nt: TGCGCCAGCAGCAGTCTAGACGAGCAGTACTTC
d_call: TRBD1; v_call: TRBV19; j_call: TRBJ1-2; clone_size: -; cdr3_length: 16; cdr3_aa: CASRLHSGQGGYGYTF; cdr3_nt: TGTGCCAGCAGGCTTCACTCGGGACAGGGAGGTTATGGCTACACCTTC
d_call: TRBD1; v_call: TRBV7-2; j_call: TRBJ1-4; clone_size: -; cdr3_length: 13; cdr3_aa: CASSRQGPGQLFF; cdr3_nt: TGTGCCAGCAGCCGACAGGGCCCTGGGCAACTGTTTTTT
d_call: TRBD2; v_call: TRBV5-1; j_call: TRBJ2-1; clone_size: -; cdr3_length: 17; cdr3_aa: CASSQILLAGINNEQFF; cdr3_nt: TGCGCCAGCAGCCAAATCCTTCTAGCGGGTATCAACAATGAGCAGTTCTTC